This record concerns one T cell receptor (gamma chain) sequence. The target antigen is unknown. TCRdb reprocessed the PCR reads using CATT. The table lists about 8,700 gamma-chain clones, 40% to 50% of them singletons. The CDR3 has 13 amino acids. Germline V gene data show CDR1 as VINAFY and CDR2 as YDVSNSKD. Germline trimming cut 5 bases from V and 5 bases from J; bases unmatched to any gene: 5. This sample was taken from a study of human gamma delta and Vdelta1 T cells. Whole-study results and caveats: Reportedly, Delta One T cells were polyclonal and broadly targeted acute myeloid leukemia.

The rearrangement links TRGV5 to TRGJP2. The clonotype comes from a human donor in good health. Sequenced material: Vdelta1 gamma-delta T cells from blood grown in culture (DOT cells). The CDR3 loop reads CATWGRSDWIKTF. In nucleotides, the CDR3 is TGTGCCACCTGGGGCAGAAGTGATTGGATCAAGACGTTT.